Listed below are T cell receptor beta chains from one sample, sequenced in a study of blood T cell repertoires in COVID-19. Sequenced by immunoSEQ multiplex PCR; TCRdb stores in-frame clones only, minus some. The sample yields about 63,000 clones, approximately 85% seen once. Material for sequencing was peripheral blood. These receptors all stem from a human donor in a cohort sampled during active COVID-19. Both conserved end residues are part of each CDR3. The D gene is left open where the match is weak. A row's size may be missing; if present it is once, few, many or a size class.

CDR3 length: 18; V gene: TRBV7-2; D gene: TRBD2; clone size: NA; J gene: TRBJ2-5; CDR3 DNA: TGTGCCAGCAGCTTAGTACTAGCGGGGGGTTTTGGCCAAGAGACCCAGTACTTC; CDR3 protein: CASSLVLAGGFGQETQYF
CDR3 length: 16; V gene: TRBV7-2; D gene: NA; clone size: NA; J gene: TRBJ1-6; CDR3 DNA: TGTGCCAGCAGCCCCACCGGGGGACGAACTAATTCACCCCTCCACTTT; CDR3 protein: CASSPTGGRTNSPLHF
CDR3 length: 13; V gene: TRBV10-1; D gene: NA; clone size: NA; J gene: TRBJ2-1; CDR3 DNA: TGCGCCAGCAGTGTGGACAGTTACAATGAGCAGTTCTTC; CDR3 protein: CASSVDSYNEQFF
CDR3 length: 13; V gene: TRBV7-8; D gene: TRBD2; clone size: NA; J gene: TRBJ2-7; CDR3 DNA: TGTGCCAGCAGCTGGAGCGGGGGGGGCGAGCAGTACTTC; CDR3 protein: CASSWSGGGEQYF
CDR3 length: 15; V gene: TRBV6-2/TRBV6-3; D gene: NA; clone size: NA; J gene: TRBJ2-7; CDR3 DNA: TGTGCCAGCAGCCCGGGACTGGGAAGCTCCTACGAGCAGTACTTC; CDR3 protein: CASSPGLGSSYEQYF
CDR3 length: 14; V gene: TRBV3-1/TRBV3-2; D gene: NA; clone size: NA; J gene: TRBJ2-7; CDR3 DNA: TGTGCCAGCAGCCAATACAGAAGCTCCTACGAGCAGTACTTC; CDR3 protein: CASSQYRSSYEQYF
CDR3 length: 15; V gene: TRBV4-2; D gene: TRBD2; clone size: NA; J gene: TRBJ2-2; CDR3 DNA: TGTGCCAGCAGCCAAGATCTAGCGGGGGTATGGGAGCTGTTTTTT; CDR3 protein: CASSQDLAGVWELFF
CDR3 length: 14; V gene: TRBV5-4; D gene: TRBD2; clone size: NA; J gene: TRBJ2-5; CDR3 DNA: TGTGCCAGCAGCCTTAGCGGGAGGAGGCAGACCCAGTACTTC; CDR3 protein: CASSLSGRRQTQYF
CDR3 length: 15; V gene: TRBV3-1/TRBV3-2; D gene: NA; clone size: NA; J gene: TRBJ1-3; CDR3 DNA: TGTGCCAGCAGCCAATACGAAACGGTTGGAAACACCATATATTTT; CDR3 protein: CASSQYETVGNTIYF
CDR3 length: 15; V gene: TRBV9; D gene: TRBD2; clone size: NA; J gene: TRBJ2-3; CDR3 DNA: TGTGCCAGCAGCGAACTAGCGGGGTTCACAGATACGCAGTATTTT; CDR3 protein: CASSELAGFTDTQYF
CDR3 length: 14; V gene: TRBV6-5; D gene: NA; clone size: NA; J gene: TRBJ1-1; CDR3 DNA: TGTGCCAGCATTCATCGGCCGGGGGTCACTGAAGCTTTCTTT; CDR3 protein: CASIHRPGVTEAFF
CDR3 length: 19; V gene: TRBV3-1/TRBV3-2; D gene: TRBD1; clone size: NA; J gene: TRBJ1-4; CDR3 DNA: TGTGCCAGCAGCCAAAATTCCCGAATTTACGGGACAGGGAATGAAAAACTGTTTTTT; CDR3 protein: CASSQNSRIYGTGNEKLFF
CDR3 length: 14; V gene: TRBV9; D gene: TRBD2; clone size: NA; J gene: TRBJ2-7; CDR3 DNA: TGTGCCAGCAGCGCCGGGGGGACCTCCTACGAGCAGTACTTC; CDR3 protein: CASSAGGTSYEQYF
CDR3 length: 14; V gene: TRBV19; D gene: TRBD2; clone size: NA; J gene: TRBJ2-7; CDR3 DNA: TGTGCCAGTAGTGTTGGACTGCAAGCGGGGGAGCAGTACTTC; CDR3 protein: CASSVGLQAGEQYF
CDR3 length: 17; V gene: TRBV28; D gene: TRBD1; clone size: NA; J gene: TRBJ2-6; CDR3 DNA: TGTGCCAGCAGTTTGACAGGGATTAGATCTGGGGCCAACGTCCTGACTTTC; CDR3 protein: CASSLTGIRSGANVLTF
CDR3 length: 14; V gene: TRBV2; D gene: NA; clone size: NA; J gene: TRBJ1-5; CDR3 DNA: TGTGCCAGCAATAAGCTGATGAGCAATCAGCCCCAGCATTTT; CDR3 protein: CASNKLMSNQPQHF
CDR3 length: 17; V gene: TRBV27; D gene: TRBD1; clone size: NA; J gene: TRBJ1-2; CDR3 DNA: TGTGCCAGCAGCCGAAACCAACAGGGGCGGTCGTTCCATGGCTACACCTTC; CDR3 protein: CASSRNQQGRSFHGYTF
CDR3 length: 16; V gene: TRBV5-1; D gene: NA; clone size: NA; J gene: TRBJ1-4; CDR3 DNA: TGCGCCAGCCGAAGTAGGGTCGGGGGGCAGAGCGAAAAACTGTTTTTT; CDR3 protein: CASRSRVGGQSEKLFF
CDR3 length: 14; V gene: TRBV4-2; D gene: NA; clone size: NA; J gene: TRBJ2-7; CDR3 DNA: TGTGCCGGGCCCGAACTGCGGGTGGCCTACGAGCAGTACTTC; CDR3 protein: CAGPELRVAYEQYF
CDR3 length: 16; V gene: TRBV4-1; D gene: TRBD1; clone size: NA; J gene: TRBJ2-3; CDR3 DNA: TGCGCCAGCAGCAACGACAGGGGATCACAGACAGATACGCAGTATTTT; CDR3 protein: CASSNDRGSQTDTQYF
CDR3 length: 17; V gene: TRBV7-2; D gene: TRBD2; clone size: NA; J gene: TRBJ2-2; CDR3 DNA: TGTGCCAGCAGCTCCCATCTAGCGGGATTTAACACCGGGGAGCTGTTTTTT; CDR3 protein: CASSSHLAGFNTGELFF
CDR3 length: 14; V gene: TRBV5-1; D gene: NA; clone size: NA; J gene: TRBJ2-5; CDR3 DNA: TGCGCCAGCGCTAGAGGCCCAGGAGGAGAGACCCAGTACTTC; CDR3 protein: CASARGPGGETQYF
CDR3 length: 12; V gene: TRBV24-1; D gene: NA; clone size: NA; J gene: TRBJ2-2; CDR3 DNA: TGTGCCACCATCATTTCGGCCGGGGAGCTGTTTTTT; CDR3 protein: CATIISAGELFF
CDR3 length: 16; V gene: TRBV7-3; D gene: TRBD1; clone size: NA; J gene: TRBJ2-5; CDR3 DNA: TGTGCCAGCAGCTTGGGGAGTAAGGGGGCGGTCGAGACCCAGTACTTC; CDR3 protein: CASSLGSKGAVETQYF
CDR3 length: 11; V gene: TRBV20-1; D gene: NA; clone size: NA; J gene: TRBJ2-7; CDR3 DNA: TGCAGTGCCAGGAGGGGTTACGAGCAGTACTTC; CDR3 protein: CSARRGYEQYF
CDR3 length: 14; V gene: TRBV7-2; D gene: NA; clone size: NA; J gene: TRBJ2-7; CDR3 DNA: TGTGCCAGCAGCTTAGAAGGGGGTGCGCTCGAGCAGTACTTC; CDR3 protein: CASSLEGGALEQYF
CDR3 length: 16; V gene: TRBV18; D gene: NA; clone size: NA; J gene: TRBJ2-5; CDR3 DNA: TGTGCCAGCTCACCAGTCCCTGTCCCGGGCCAAGAGACCCAGTACTTC; CDR3 protein: CASSPVPVPGQETQYF
CDR3 length: 13; V gene: TRBV28; D gene: NA; clone size: NA; J gene: TRBJ1-2; CDR3 DNA: TGTGCCAGCTCTCCAGGGCAGGTCTATGGCTACACCTTC; CDR3 protein: CASSPGQVYGYTF
CDR3 length: 18; V gene: TRBV11-2; D gene: TRBD2; clone size: NA; J gene: TRBJ2-3; CDR3 DNA: TGTGCCAGCAGTAAAGGACTCGCGGGGGGGGGTGGGGCAGATACGCAGTATTTT; CDR3 protein: CASSKGLAGGGGADTQYF
CDR3 length: 11; V gene: TRBV3-1/TRBV3-2; D gene: TRBD2; clone size: once; J gene: TRBJ2-7; CDR3 DNA: TGTGCCAGCAGCGCGGGGGAAGCGCAGTACTTC; CDR3 protein: CASSAGEAQYF
CDR3 length: 15; V gene: TRBV9; D gene: TRBD2; clone size: NA; J gene: TRBJ2-7; CDR3 DNA: TGTGCCAGCAGCCCGAAAGCGGGGGGGACCTACGAGCAGTACTTC; CDR3 protein: CASSPKAGGTYEQYF
CDR3 length: 13; V gene: TRBV2; D gene: TRBD1; clone size: once; J gene: TRBJ2-4; CDR3 DNA: TGTGCCAGCAGTCCGGGACAGGGAAACATTCAGTACTTC; CDR3 protein: CASSPGQGNIQYF
CDR3 length: 16; V gene: TRBV5-4; D gene: NA; clone size: NA; J gene: TRBJ1-3; CDR3 DNA: TGTGCCAGCAGCTTGTCCGGGGGTGGTACTGGAAACACCATATATTTT; CDR3 protein: CASSLSGGGTGNTIYF